The TCR beta chain described here comes from a study of CD8 T cells in ankylosing spondylitis (dated by TCRdb to 2016 to 2017). Describing the broader study: The study set out to find disease-linked TCR variants by profiling T cell receptor beta repertoires in ankylosing spondylitis patients and healthy donors. Peripheral blood was sampled, and synovial fluid was additionally collected from ankylosing spondylitis patients. The whole study cohort included about a hundred healthy donors and about two dozen ankylosing spondylitis patients.

V is pared back by 0 bases and J by 2 bases, with 6 bases lying between the germline termini. CDR1 SGDLS and CDR2 YYNGEE were looked up in the germline V gene. Taken from cysteine to phenylalanine, the CDR3 has 14 residues. The DNA shown is the 42-base CDR3, in frame from base 1. TCRdb lists the instrument as Illumina HiSeq 2500. Quantitative 5'-RACE with molecular barcodes was used to prepare TCR beta libraries. Regarding the original processing steps: A new computational method based on a probabilistic model of VDJ rearrangement was used to identify disease-linked TCR variants. TCRdb trimmed public reads at Q25 via fastp, called clones via MiXCR and kept in-frame beta chains. One record per CDR3 amino acid sequence lists the most common genes and DNA. These V and J calls originate from TCRdb's pipeline instead of the authors' own analysis. This sample has a few hundred thousand distinct CDR3 sequences in its table, and around 22% of those were observed once. The ten largest clones add up to about 16% of the sample.

What the work shows at the level of the full study, not this receptor alone: Some motif variants had previously been reported in the synovial fluid and blood of reactive arthritis patients, which suggests shared mechanisms of disease initiation. The disease-linked clones were reported as significantly enriched in matched synovial fluid samples from ankylosing spondylitis patients. Blood from ankylosing spondylitis patients appeared to be characterized by a TCR beta motif made up of several highly homologous amino acid variants. The disease-linked clones showed a CD8+ phenotype and occurred at relatively low frequencies in peripheral blood.

This clonotype was detected a few times. Its target antigen remains unknown. No base quality information exists; no much larger clone differs at one position. The clonotype originates from a male donor with ankylosing spondylitis. Sequencing input: blood, either unsorted or a sorted T cell fraction (not recorded which). In this chain, TRBV9 is recombined with TRBJ1-5; the D gene is not confidently resolved. At the DNA level, the sequence is TGTGCCAGCAGCGTAGGGACTCGCAATCAGCCCCAGCATTTT. Its protein reads: CASSVGTRNQPQHF.